Each of the 23 T cell receptor beta chains below was sequenced from the same sample in a study of CD8 T cells in ankylosing spondylitis. TCRdb ran MiXCR on the 5' RACE reads and lists one entry per CDR3 protein. This repertoire shows more than 250,000 distinct CDR3 sequences, approximately 10% found once; its top ten account for about a tenth. Sample: blood, either unsorted or a sorted T cell fraction (not recorded which). These TCRs come from a female donor with ankylosing spondylitis or in good health (not recorded which).

This clonotype was observed many times. The chain combines TRBV12-3 or TRBV12-4 with TRBJ1-2, with D uncertain. Trimming shortened V by 6 bases and J by 0 bases, and 5 bases separated the two germline ends. CDR3 length equals 12 residues. This CDR3 reads CASSDTNYGYTF. CDR3 DNA: TGTGCCAGCAGCGACACTAACTATGGCTACACCTTC.

With regard to this clonotype: Just one base apart from a much larger clone, this may be a read error. The chain has TRBV7-2 and TRBJ1-2, with TRBD1 identical over 10 bases. The CDR3 length is 16 residues. After removal of 2 bases from V and 4 bases from J, the junction contained 7 bases not matched to a gene. Germline V gene data show CDR1 as SGHTA and CDR2 as FQGNSA. In DNA form, the CDR3 reads TGTGCCAGCAGCTTATCTCCGGGACAGGGGTTCTATGGCTACACCTTC. This encodes CASSLSPGQGFYGYTF.

This clonotype appeared a few times. This sequence joins TRBV28 and TRBJ2-3; 7 bases agree with TRBD2. Germline assignment: CDR1 MDHEN and CDR2 SYDVKM. CDR3 length equals 15 residues. J was trimmed by 1 base and V by 7 bases; bases with no gene match: 8. CDR3 coding DNA: TGTGCCAGCAATCCAAGGGAGGGTCGCACAGATACGCAGTATTTT. It translates to CASNPREGRTDTQYF.

V usage is TRBV4-2 and J usage is TRBJ1-3; 7 bases fit TRBD1. This CDR3 comprises 18 residues. The germline gives CDR1 LGHNA, CDR2 YNFKEQ. Losses at the gene ends were 3 bases for V and 0 bases for J; bases not matched to a gene: 11. CDR3 nucleotide sequence: TGTGCCAGCAGCCAGGAGACAGGGATTGTTTCCTCTGGAAACACCATATATTTT. It specifies CASSQETGIVSSGNTIYF.

This clonotype was seen many times. The V and J genes are TRBV5-1 and TRBJ1-5, with 10 bases identical to TRBD1. The trim removed 4 bases at V and 6 bases at J, leaving 7 bases unmatched. Germline assignment: CDR1 SGHRS and CDR2 YFSETQ. This CDR3 is built from 15 residues. The CDR3 DNA reads as TGCGCCAGCAGCATAGACGGACAGGGGGGTCAGCCCCAGCATTTT. This encodes CASSIDGQGGQPQHF.

This clonotype was found a few times. CDR3 in DNA: TGTGCCAGCGCTGGACAGGGGACCTTCTCTGGAAACACCATATATTTT. It is translated as CASAGQGTFSGNTIYF. The genes are TRBV12-3 or TRBV12-4 and TRBJ1-3; 9 bases are shared with TRBD1. V lost 8 bases to trimming and J lost 0 bases; unmatched junction nucleotides: 8. The CDR3 runs 16 residues.

This clonotype came up a few times. The chain links TRBV7-2 to TRBJ1-2, with D unclear. The germline CDR1 and CDR2 sequences are SGHTA and FQGNSA. The V end was cut by 5 bases, the J end by 0 bases, with 7 bases between. The CDR3 is 13 residues long. In DNA, the CDR3 is TGTGCCAGCAGCACCGGGTCTAACTATGGCTACACCTTC. It translates to CASSTGSNYGYTF.

The sample holds one count of this clonotype. This may be a read error, as it is one base from a much larger clone. The chain combines TRBV10-3 with TRBJ1-2; the D is unclear. Trimming stripped 3 bases from V and 5 bases from J, with 13 bases between. Germline lookup yields CDR1 ENHRY and CDR2 SYGVKD. This CDR3 contains 14 residues. The CDR3 reads CAISDNSQRYGYTF. The CDR3 DNA reads as TGTGCCATCAGTGATAACAGTCAAAGATATGGCTACACCTTC.

This clonotype was detected many times. The chain recombines TRBV29-1 with TRBJ2-4; no clear D. Trimming took 6 bases from V and 1 from J, leaving 19 bases between them. The CDR3 is made up of 16 amino acids. The germline V gene has CDR1 SQVTM and CDR2 ANQGSEA. For the CDR3, the DNA is TGCAGCGTCACACCACGATCCGAGGTCGCCAAAAACATTCAGTACTTC. Translation gives CSVTPRSEVAKNIQYF.

This clonotype was picked up a small number of times. V and J are TRBV4-3 and TRBJ2-5; 7 positions agree with TRBD1. V gave up 4 bases and J gave up 0 bases; unmatched junction bases: 11. Germline lookup yields CDR1 LGHNA and CDR2 YSLEER. CDR3 length: 17 amino acids. The CDR3 region has the DNA TGCGCCAGCAGCCGGTTCTACCGGGACAGAGACCAAGAGACCCAGTACTTC. This translates into CASSRFYRDRDQETQYF.

This clonotype was observed many times. The chain is built from TRBV7-6 and TRBJ2-7; TRBD2 aligns across 11 bases. CDR3 length equals 16 residues. The J segment lost 3 bases and the V segment lost 1 base, leaving 5 bases of the junction unmatched. The germline V gene has CDR1 SGHVS and CDR2 FNYEAQ. The CDR3 coding sequence is TGTGCCAGCAGCTTAGGGACTCTAGCGGGAGGCTACGAGCAGTACTTC. Protein product: CASSLGTLAGGYEQYF.

This clonotype was picked up many times. This sequence joins TRBV27 and TRBJ2-4; the D gene is possibly TRBD2 (5 bases). V was clipped by 5 bases and J by 0 bases, with 14 bases between them. There are 16 residues in the CDR3. CDR1 MNHEY and CDR2 SMNVEV come from the germline V gene (reference sequence). The CDR3 protein is CASSPRVSVAKNIQYF. The CDR3 DNA reads as TGTGCCAGCAGTCCGCGGGTTAGCGTAGCCAAAAACATTCAGTACTTC.

The rearrangement joins TRBV3-1 to TRBJ2-1; TRBD2 matches 11 bases. CDR3 length: 16 residues. Germline assignment: CDR1 LGHDT and CDR2 YNNKEL (reference sequence). V lost 4 bases and J lost 10; bases outside the gene matches: 12. The CDR3 loop is CASSLAAPGLADEQFF. The CDR3 DNA sequence: TGTGCCAGCAGCCTAGCTGCGCCGGGACTAGCGGACGAGCAGTTCTTC.

The chain joins TRBV7-2 to TRBJ2-1; 9 bases align to TRBD2. CDR3 length equals 16 residues. CDR1 is SGHTA and CDR2 is FQGNSA in the germline V gene. V dropped 7 bases and J dropped 7; count of bases not matched to a gene: 14. The chain's CDR3 is CASTKLLAGGRNEQFF. The CDR3, as DNA: TGTGCCAGCACTAAACTCCTCGCGGGGGGGCGAAATGAGCAGTTCTTC.

This clonotype was seen at least ten times. The genes are TRBV28 and TRBJ1-2; a weak D match, TRBD1 (5 bases). Germline CDR1 reads MDHEN; CDR2 reads SYDVKM. Between the trimmed V and J ends, which lost 10 bases and 4 bases, there was a span of 13 bases. CDR3 length equals 12 residues. The chain's CDR3 is CATLGGPYGYTF. The CDR3 nucleotides are TGTGCCACCCTCGGGGGTCCCTATGGCTACACCTTC.

This clonotype was seen ten or more times. The rearrangement uses TRBV20-1 and TRBJ1-5; D may be TRBD1 (5 bases). Germline V gene data show CDR1 as DFQATT and CDR2 as SNEGSKA (reference sequence). V was trimmed by 7 bases and J by 0 bases, leaving 10 bases between them. This CDR3 spans 13 amino acids. CDR3: CSVGGFSNQPQHF. The CDR3, as DNA: TGCAGTGTTGGGGGGTTTAGCAATCAGCCCCAGCATTTT.

Regarding this clonotype: A read error may explain this, as a much larger clone is one base away. The chain employs TRBV12-3 or TRBV12-4 and TRBJ1-1; 7 nucleotides align to TRBD1. The CDR3 loop spans 13 amino acids. CDR3 nucleotides: TGTGCCAGCAGACCAACAGGGGACACTGTAGCTTTCTTT. The encoded protein is CASRPTGDTVAFF.

This clonotype was picked up a small number of times. The V call is TRBV10-3, the J call TRBJ2-2, with D perhaps being TRBD1 or TRBD2 (5 bases each). Germline CDR1 and CDR2: ENHRY and SYGVKD. V was shortened by 10 bases and J by 4 bases, with 16 bases between the two germline ends. The CDR3 consists of 14 residues. The CDR3 here is CASRGQGSTGELFF. CDR3 nucleotides: TGTGCCAGCCGCGGGCAGGGCAGCACCGGGGAGCTGTTTTTT.

A few counts support this clonotype. V and J are TRBV4-3 and TRBJ2-3; 13 bases align to TRBD2. V was pared by 4 bases and J by 4 bases, with 8 bases of the junction left unmatched. CDR3 length equals 17 residues. Germline V gene data show CDR1 as LGHNA and CDR2 as YSLEER. This chain's CDR3 is CASSRGLAGRGPDTQYF. The CDR3 DNA is TGCGCCAGCAGCCGGGGACTAGCGGGAAGGGGTCCAGATACGCAGTATTTT.

This chain connects TRBV6-2 or TRBV6-3 to TRBJ1-5, with D unresolved. The ends were cut back, 1 base at V and 3 bases at J, with 1 base in the middle. This CDR3 comprises 12 residues. Germline loops: CDR1 MNHEY, CDR2 SVGEGT. The CDR3 loop is CASSYYNQPQHF. The CDR3 DNA sequence: TGTGCCAGCAGTTACTACAATCAGCCCCAGCATTTT.

The sample holds many counts of this clonotype. The junction departs from the called germline gene at one end, perhaps through a read error. This chain uses TRBV11-2 with TRBJ2-5, with D maybe TRBD2 (7 bases). This CDR3 comprises 14 residues. Germline V gene data show CDR1 as SGHAT and CDR2 as FQNNGV. The CDR3 nucleotides read TGTGCCAGCAGCTCGCCCCCATACACAGGGAGGGTGCACTTC. The encoded protein is CASSSPPYTGRVHF.

This rearrangement joins TRBV20-1 to TRBJ2-7, with no clear D. V lost 6 bases and J lost 0, with 12 bases in between. Germline V gene data show CDR1 as DFQATT and CDR2 as SNEGSKA (reference sequence). CDR3 length: 13 residues. The DNA for the CDR3 is TGCAGTGCGTACCCCGAGAGCTCCTACGAGCAGTACTTC. This codes for CSAYPESSYEQYF.

This clonotype came up a few times. The chain employs TRBV19 and TRBJ2-7; D unclear. The V and J ends lost 4 bases and 3 bases respectively, with 13 bases between them. CDR3 size: 14 residues. Germline CDR1 is LNHDA and CDR2 is SQIVND (reference sequence). The CDR3 spells CASSTSHRDYEQYF. The CDR3 DNA reads as TGTGCCAGTAGTACCTCCCATAGAGACTACGAGCAGTACTTC.